Shown below are 19 T cell receptor beta chains from a single sample sequenced in a study of blood T cells in healthy people across ages (dated by TCRdb to the mid-2010s). The protocol used for the library was 5' RACE. Sequenced using an Illumina HiSeq 2500. The second PCR ran for roughly 7 to 11 cycles and used a J-beta primer mix along with a sample-barcoded 5' primer. TCRdb passed the public sequencing reads through fastp at Q25 and MiXCR, retaining productive beta sequences. Identical CDR3 protein sequences are pooled into one entry, listed with their most common genes and DNA. In this sample the table shows about a million distinct CDR3 sequences, 51% of which occur a single time. The top ten hold about 21% of the sample. Specimen: blood. The origin of the receptors is a woman aged 55-69 years in good health.

The sample holds a few counts of this clonotype. The rearrangement links TRBV5-1 to TRBJ2-5; 10 bases match TRBD2. The CDR3 totals 15 residues. Germline V gene data show CDR1 as SGHRS and CDR2 as YFSETQ. Losses at the gene ends were 4 bases for V and 3 bases for J; bases not matched to a gene: 6. This CDR3 is CASSPLAGVEETQYF. The CDR3 coding sequence is TGCGCCAGCAGCCCGCTAGCGGGAGTCGAAGAGACCCAGTACTTC.

The J gene is TRBJ2-2, the V gene TRBV12-3 or TRBV12-4; TRBD2 matches 7 bases. CDR3 length equals 15 residues. V lost 11 bases, J lost 8 bases, and 17 bases stayed unmatched. CDR3 region: CAARGRGRADGELFF. The CDR3 coding sequence is TGTGCCGCTAGGGGACGGGGGAGGGCCGATGGGGAGCTGTTTTTT.

The chain combines TRBV7-6 with TRBJ1-6; TRBD1 matches 9 bases. This CDR3 is 17 amino acids long. The trim removed 5 bases at V and 5 bases at J, leaving 10 bases unmatched. The germline V gene has CDR1 SGHVS and CDR2 FNYEAQ. CDR3 in amino acids: CASSPRDRDRDNSPLHF. For the CDR3, the DNA is TGTGCCAGCAGCCCAAGGGACCGGGACAGGGATAATTCACCCCTCCACTTT.

Many counts were recorded for this clonotype. The chain is built from TRBV27 and TRBJ1-2, with 11 bases identical to TRBD1. The V segment lost 4 bases and the J segment 4 bases; nucleotides outside the gene matches: 5. CDR1 is MNHEY and CDR2 is SMNVEV in the germline V gene (reference sequence). The CDR3 spans 15 residues. CDR3 loop: CASSSPGQGVYGYTF. For the CDR3, the DNA is TGTGCCAGCAGTTCCCCGGGACAGGGGGTCTATGGCTACACCTTC.

The chain combines TRBV6-5 with TRBJ2-1; the D gene is possibly TRBD2 (5 bases). V lost 5 bases and J lost 5, with 16 bases in between. This CDR3 spans 15 amino acids. In germline, CDR1 is MNHEY, CDR2 SVGAGI. The CDR3 region has the DNA TGTGCCAGCAGTCCCTCTTTCGGGAATAACAATGAGCAGTTCTTC. It is translated as CASSPSFGNNNEQFF.

The chain is built from TRBV12-3 or TRBV12-4 and TRBJ2-5; TRBD1 matches at 8 bases. The J segment lost 3 bases and the V segment lost 5 bases, leaving 14 bases of the junction unmatched. The CDR3 totals 17 residues. The DNA of the CDR3 is TGTGCCAGCAGTCTGTCCCCTGGCGGGACAGGTAAAGAGACCCAGTACTTC. Amino acid sequence: CASSLSPGGTGKETQYF.

The chain couples TRBV9 to TRBJ2-5, with D perhaps matching TRBD1 or TRBD2 (5 bases each). V lost 4 bases and J lost 0, with 13 bases in between. Germline CDR1 reads SGDLS; CDR2 reads YYNGEE. The CDR3 length is 15 residues. For the CDR3, the DNA is TGTGCCAGCAGCTTAGGGGCGACTAACCAAGAGACCCAGTACTTC. Translating it yields CASSLGATNQETQYF.

This clonotype was seen more than once but under ten times. The chain combines TRBV28 with TRBJ1-5; D not resolved. Germline CDR1 MDHEN, CDR2 SYDVKM. The CDR3 sequence is 14 residues long. V was trimmed by 4 bases and J by 2 bases, leaving 9 bases between them. The CDR3 nucleotides are TGTGCCAGCAGTTCATTTCTGGGCAATCAGCCCCAGCATTTT. It codes for CASSSFLGNQPQHF.

The chain has TRBV20-1 and TRBJ2-7; D not certain. V shed 0 bases and J shed 3 bases, with 9 bases lying between them. Per the germline V gene, CDR1 is DFQATT and CDR2 is SNEGSKA (reference sequence). The length of the CDR3 is 13 residues. DNA for the CDR3: TGCAGTGCTAGAGACCCCAGGATCTACGAGCAGTACTTC. Translating gives CSARDPRIYEQYF.

The chain employs TRBV11-2 and TRBJ2-5; 7 bases fit TRBD1. Losses at the gene ends were 1 base for V and 11 bases for J; bases not matched to a gene: 16. The CDR3 consists of 16 residues. CDR1 and CDR2 (germline): SGHAT, FQNNGV. The CDR3: CASSLGSKQGSYEQYF. CDR3 in DNA: TGTGCCAGCAGCTTAGGTTCAAAACAGGGGTCCTATGAGCAGTACTTC.

This clonotype was recorded only once. V is TRBV3-1 and J is TRBJ2-3; TRBD1 or TRBD2 may be the D gene (5 bases each). With 0 bases removed from V and 1 base from J, the gap between germline ends came to 29 bases. This CDR3 region has 22 residues. Per the germline V gene, CDR1 is LGHDT and CDR2 is YNNKEL (reference sequence). The CDR3 protein is CASSQDLRGSDWRTSGTDTQYF. CDR3 nucleotides: TGTGCCAGCAGCCAAGATCTGAGGGGCTCGGACTGGAGGACGAGCGGCACAGATACGCAGTATTTT.

This chain uses TRBV29-1 with TRBJ2-5; no reliable D call. Germline V lookup: CDR1 SQVTM, CDR2 ANQGSEA. There are 12 residues in the CDR3. Trimming shortened V by 6 bases and J by 7 bases, and 15 bases separated the two germline ends. For the CDR3, the DNA is TGCAGCGTGTACCCCCTGCCGGGGACCCAGTACTTC. It translates to CSVYPLPGTQYF.

The chain combines TRBV20-1 with TRBJ2-7; no firm D call. Germline-derived CDR1 and CDR2 are DFQATT and SNEGSKA (reference sequence). V shed 8 bases and J shed 2 bases, with 13 bases lying between them. The CDR3 contains 12 residues. The CDR3 coding sequence is TGCAGTTCCAGTCCCAAGGCCTACGAGCAGTACTTC. Translation gives CSSSPKAYEQYF.

With respect to this clonotype: The junction does not match germline at one end; this may be a read error. This chain links TRBV28 with TRBJ2-7; D may be TRBD2 (6 bases). Germline lookup yields CDR1 MDHEN and CDR2 SYDVKM. CDR3 length equals 15 residues. The CDR3 is CASSFSGVRSYEQYF. The DNA for the CDR3 is TGCGCCAGCAGTTTTTCGGGGGTAAGATCCTACGAGCAGTACTTC.

The genes are TRBV20-1 and TRBJ2-1; D gene uncertain. The length of the CDR3 is 11 residues. From germline, CDR1 is DFQATT and CDR2 SNEGSKA (reference sequence). Trimming left V 6 bases short and J 5 bases short, with 8 bases between. The CDR3 DNA follows: TGCAGTGCGACGAAAAACAATGAGCAGTTCTTC. Residues: CSATKNNEQFF.

This clonotype occurred a few times. This rearrangement joins TRBV11-2 to TRBJ2-7; the D gene could be TRBD1 or TRBD2 (5 bases each). Germline CDR1 and CDR2: SGHAT and FQNNGV. V lost 9 bases and J 6 bases, leaving 21 bases between the germline ends. The CDR3 has 14 residues. The CDR3 loop is CASRGVVSDAEQYF. Written as DNA, the CDR3 is TGTGCCAGTCGAGGGGTGGTTAGCGACGCCGAGCAGTACTTC. Based on the CDR3 plus reference TRBV11-2 and TRBJ2-7, the full variable domain is EAGVAQSPRYKIIEKRQSVAFWCNPISGHATLYWYQQILGQGPKLLIQFQNNGVVDDSQLPKDRFSAERLKGVDSTLKIQPAKLEDSAVYLCASRGVVSDAEQYFGPGTRLTVT.

This clonotype was counted at least ten times. The rearrangement joins TRBV27 to TRBJ2-4, with 10 nucleotides matching TRBD1. Germline loops: CDR1 MNHEY, CDR2 SMNVEV (reference sequence). CDR3 length: 15 residues. With 5 bases clipped from V and 7 bases from J, the junction kept 8 bases outside the gene matches. CDR3 protein: CASSPMGQGPNIQYF. Written as DNA, the CDR3 is TGTGCCAGCAGTCCCATGGGACAGGGGCCGAACATTCAGTACTTC.

V gene TRBV11-2 combines with J gene TRBJ2-1; 7 nucleotides agree with TRBD2. TRBJ2-7 explains the end of the DNA better; the J call may be wrong. This CDR3 is 16 amino acids long. CDR1 is SGHAT, CDR2 FQNNGV, per germline. The CDR3 region has the DNA TGTGCCAGCAGCTCTTTTAAGCGGGACCCCCCGCATGAGCAGTACTTC. This translates into CASSSFKRDPPHEQYF.

This chain links TRBV6-6 with TRBJ2-3, with 11 bases fitting TRBD2. Germline V gene sequence: CDR1 MNHNY, CDR2 SVGAGI (reference sequence). The CDR3 is made up of 14 amino acids. V lost 8 bases to trimming and J lost 7 bases; unmatched junction nucleotides: 8. The CDR3 is CASSPRLAGNTQYF. The CDR3 DNA sequence: TGTGCCAGCTCCCCCCGACTAGCGGGAAATACGCAGTATTTT.